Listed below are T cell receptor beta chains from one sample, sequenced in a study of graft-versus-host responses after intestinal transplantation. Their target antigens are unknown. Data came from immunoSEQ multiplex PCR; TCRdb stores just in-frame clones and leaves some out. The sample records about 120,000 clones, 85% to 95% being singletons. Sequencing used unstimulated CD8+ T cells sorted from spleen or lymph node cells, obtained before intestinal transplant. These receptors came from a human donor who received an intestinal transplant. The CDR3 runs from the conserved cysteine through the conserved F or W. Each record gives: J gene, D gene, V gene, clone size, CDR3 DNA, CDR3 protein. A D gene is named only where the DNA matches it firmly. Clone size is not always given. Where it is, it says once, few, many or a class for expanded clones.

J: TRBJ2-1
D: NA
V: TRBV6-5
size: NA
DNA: TGTGCCAGCAGTTACTCGGACGGCAACAATGAGCAGTTCTTC
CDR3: CASSYSDGNNEQFF

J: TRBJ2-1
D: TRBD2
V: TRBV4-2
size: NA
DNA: TGTGCCAGCAGCCAAGATCCGGCGGGAGGGCAATACAATGAGCAGTTCTTC
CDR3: CASSQDPAGGQYNEQFF

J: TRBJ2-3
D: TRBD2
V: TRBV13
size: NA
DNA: TGTGCCAGCAGCCTACCTACTAGCGGGAGTCCCGATACGCAGTATTTT
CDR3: CASSLPTSGSPDTQYF

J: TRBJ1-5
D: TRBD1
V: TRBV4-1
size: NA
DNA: TGCGCCAGCAGCCAAGTCTTGTGGGACAGGTTTATACCCGTGAGCAATCAGCCCCAGCATTTT
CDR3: CASSQVLWDRFIPVSNQPQHF

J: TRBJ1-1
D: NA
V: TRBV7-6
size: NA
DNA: TGTGCCAGCAGCTTCACGGGGACTGAAGCTTTCTTT
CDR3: CASSFTGTEAFF

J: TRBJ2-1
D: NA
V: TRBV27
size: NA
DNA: TGTGCCAGCAACTCAGCCCCCAATGAGCAGTTCTTC
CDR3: CASNSAPNEQFF

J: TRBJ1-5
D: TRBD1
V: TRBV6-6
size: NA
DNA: TGTGCCAGCGACAGGGTTAATCAGCCCCAGCATTTT
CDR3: CASDRVNQPQHF

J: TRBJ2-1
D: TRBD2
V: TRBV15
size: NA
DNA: TGTGCCACCAGCAGGAAAGCGGGAATATACAATGAGCAGTTCTTC
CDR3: CATSRKAGIYNEQFF

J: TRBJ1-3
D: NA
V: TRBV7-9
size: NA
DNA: TGTGCCAGCAGCTTAGAGTGGGTGAAAGGAAACACCATATATTTT
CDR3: CASSLEWVKGNTIYF

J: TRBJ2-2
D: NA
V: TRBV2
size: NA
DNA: TGTGCCAGCAGTTGGACGGACGTCACCGGGGAGCTGTTTTTT
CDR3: CASSWTDVTGELFF

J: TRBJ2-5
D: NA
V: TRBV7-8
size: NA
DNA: TGTGCCAGCAGCCTAGTGGGGGGCAGAACCCAGTACTTC
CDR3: CASSLVGGRTQYF

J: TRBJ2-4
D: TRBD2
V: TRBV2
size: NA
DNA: TGTGCCAGCAGTGGACTAGCGGGCATTCAGTACTTC
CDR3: CASSGLAGIQYF

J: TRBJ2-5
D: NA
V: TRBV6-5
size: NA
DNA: TGTGCCAGCAGTGAGTTGGAGACACAAGAGACCCAGTACTTC
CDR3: CASSELETQETQYF

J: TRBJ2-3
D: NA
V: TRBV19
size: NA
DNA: TGTGCCAGTAGTCTTCGCGGTGGGATAACAGATACGCAGTATTTT
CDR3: CASSLRGGITDTQYF

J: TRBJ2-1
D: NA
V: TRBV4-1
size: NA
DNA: TGCGCCAGCAGCCCAGACAGCGATGAGCAGTTCTTC
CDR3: CASSPDSDEQFF

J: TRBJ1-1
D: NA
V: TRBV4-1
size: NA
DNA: TGCGCCAGCAGCCAAGTAGGGGACACTGAAGCTTTCTTT
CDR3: CASSQVGDTEAFF

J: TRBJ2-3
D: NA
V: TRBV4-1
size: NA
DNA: TGCGCCAGCAGTGAAAAGGGGGGGACAGGTGGTGGGACAGATACGCAGTATTTT
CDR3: CASSEKGGTGGGTDTQYF

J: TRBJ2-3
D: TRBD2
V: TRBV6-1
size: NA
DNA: TGTGCCAGCAGTGACCTAGCGGGTCGCACAGATACGCAGTATTTT
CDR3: CASSDLAGRTDTQYF

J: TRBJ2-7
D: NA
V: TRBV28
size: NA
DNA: TGTGCCAGCAGTTTATTTGTGGGGCGTCCGTACGAGCAGTACTTC
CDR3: CASSLFVGRPYEQYF

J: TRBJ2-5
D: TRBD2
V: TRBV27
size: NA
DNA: TGTGCCAGCAGTTTATCGTGGACTAGCGGGAGCGAGGCGACCCAGTACTTC
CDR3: CASSLSWTSGSEATQYF

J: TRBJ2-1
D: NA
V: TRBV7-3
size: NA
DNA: TGTGCCAGCAGCTTAAATAGACAGGTCGGGAACAATGAGCAGTTCTTC
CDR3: CASSLNRQVGNNEQFF

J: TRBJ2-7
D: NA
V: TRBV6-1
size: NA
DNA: TGTGCCAGCAGTGAAGCGCCGGACTACGAGCAGTACTTC
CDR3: CASSEAPDYEQYF

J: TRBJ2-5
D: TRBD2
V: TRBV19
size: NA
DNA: TGTGCCAGTAGTATACTAGCGGGGGAGACCCAGTACTTC
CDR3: CASSILAGETQYF

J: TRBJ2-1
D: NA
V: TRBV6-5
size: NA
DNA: TGTGCCACTCCTGGACGGGTAAACTACAATGAGCAGTTCTTC
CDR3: CATPGRVNYNEQFF

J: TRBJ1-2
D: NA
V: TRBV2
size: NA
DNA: TGTGCCAGCTTCCTCCTCGAGGGAGGCGATGGCTACACCTTC
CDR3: CASFLLEGGDGYTF

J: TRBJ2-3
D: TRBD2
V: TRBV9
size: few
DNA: TGTGCCAGCAGCCCACAAGGGCGGGAGAGGACAGATACGCAGTATTTT
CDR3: CASSPQGRERTDTQYF

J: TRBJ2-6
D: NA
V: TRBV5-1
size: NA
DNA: TGCGCCAGTTTGGACAGCTCTGGGGCCAACGTCCTGACTTTC
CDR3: CASLDSSGANVLTF

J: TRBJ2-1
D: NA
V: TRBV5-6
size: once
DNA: TGTGCCAGCAGCCCCGGGACCTCCTCTAATGAGCAGTTCTTC
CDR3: CASSPGTSSNEQFF

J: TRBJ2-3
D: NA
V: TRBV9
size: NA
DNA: TGTGCCAGCAGCGTACGGAGGACGGGAGTCGGCGCAGATACGCAGTATTTT
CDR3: CASSVRRTGVGADTQYF

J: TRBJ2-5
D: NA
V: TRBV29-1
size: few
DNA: TGCAGCGTTGGGCGGGCGGTGAACCAAGAGACCCAGTACTTC
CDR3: CSVGRAVNQETQYF

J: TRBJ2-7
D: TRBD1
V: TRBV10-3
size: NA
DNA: TGTGCCATCAGTGACCCCACAGGACAGGCCCCCTACGAGCAGTACTTC
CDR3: CAISDPTGQAPYEQYF

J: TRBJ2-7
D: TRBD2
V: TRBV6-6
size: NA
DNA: TGTGCCAGCAGTTACAAAATGGGGGAGGGCCCCAACGAGCAGTACTTC
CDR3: CASSYKMGEGPNEQYF

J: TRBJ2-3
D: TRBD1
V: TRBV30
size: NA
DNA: TGTGCCTGGGCCGGGACAGGGAATCGGGATACGCAGTATTTT
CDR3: CAWAGTGNRDTQYF

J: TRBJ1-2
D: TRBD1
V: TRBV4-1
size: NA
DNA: TGCGCCAGCAGCCTGTCAGGGGGCGGCGTATATGGCTACACCTTC
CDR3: CASSLSGGGVYGYTF

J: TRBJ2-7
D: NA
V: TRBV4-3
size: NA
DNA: TGCGCCAGCAGCCAAGAAATCGGGCCTGGCAGCTACGAGCAGTACTTC
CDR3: CASSQEIGPGSYEQYF

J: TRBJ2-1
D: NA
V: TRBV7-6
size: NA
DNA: TGTGCCAGCAGCTCTAGCACCGAGCTTATCTGGAATGAGCAGTTCTTC
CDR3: CASSSSTELIWNEQFF

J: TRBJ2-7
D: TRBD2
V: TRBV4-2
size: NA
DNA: TGTGCCAGCAGCCTGCAACTAGCGGAGACCTACGAGCAGTACTTC
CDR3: CASSLQLAETYEQYF

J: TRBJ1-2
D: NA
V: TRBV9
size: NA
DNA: TGTGCCAGCAGCGGTCAAAGCGGACAGCGACCCTATGGCTACACCTTC
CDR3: CASSGQSGQRPYGYTF

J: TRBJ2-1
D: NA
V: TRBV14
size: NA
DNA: TGTGCCAGCAGCCATTTTCGGAGGGGGGATGAGCAGTTCTTC
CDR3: CASSHFRRGDEQFF